This T cell receptor (beta chain) was obtained from a study of control samples from healthy donors and cancer patients. This CDR3 region has 12 residues. The germline V gene encodes CDR1 SGHDT and CDR2 YYEEEE. Trimming left V 1 base short and J 7 bases short, with 5 bases between. The table came from immunoSEQ multiplex PCR; TCRdb's copy has only in-frame clones and leaves some out. The sample gives 26,000 or so clones, around 92% of which show up once; approximately 12% is in the top ten. The chain has TRBV5-6 and TRBJ2-2; D not resolved. Sequenced: PBMCs. The clonotype comes from a man aged 50-59 years with lung cancer. The CDR3 bases are TGTGCCAGCAGCTTGTCCGGCGGGGAGCTGTTTTTT. Amino acids: CASSLSGGELFF.